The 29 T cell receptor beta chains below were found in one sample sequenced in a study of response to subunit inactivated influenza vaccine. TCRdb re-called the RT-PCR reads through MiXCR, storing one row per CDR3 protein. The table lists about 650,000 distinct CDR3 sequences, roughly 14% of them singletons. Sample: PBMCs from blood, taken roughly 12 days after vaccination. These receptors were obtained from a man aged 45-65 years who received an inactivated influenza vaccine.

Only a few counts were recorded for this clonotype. The CDR3: CSVRDRASPNYGYTF. As DNA, the CDR3 is TGCAGCGTGAGGGACAGGGCCTCCCCTAACTATGGCTACACCTTC. The chain uses TRBV29-1 and TRBJ1-2; TRBD1 agrees at 9 bases. From germline, CDR1 is SQVTM and CDR2 ANQGSEA. This CDR3 spans 15 amino acids. After removal of 6 bases from V and 0 bases from J, the junction contained 8 bases not matched to a gene.

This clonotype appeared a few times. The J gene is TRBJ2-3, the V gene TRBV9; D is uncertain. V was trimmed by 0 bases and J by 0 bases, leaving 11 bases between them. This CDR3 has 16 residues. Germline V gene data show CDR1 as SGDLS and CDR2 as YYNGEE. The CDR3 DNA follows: TGTGCCAGCAGCGTAGAGCCCGCAACTAGCACAGATACGCAGTATTTT. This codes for CASSVEPATSTDTQYF.

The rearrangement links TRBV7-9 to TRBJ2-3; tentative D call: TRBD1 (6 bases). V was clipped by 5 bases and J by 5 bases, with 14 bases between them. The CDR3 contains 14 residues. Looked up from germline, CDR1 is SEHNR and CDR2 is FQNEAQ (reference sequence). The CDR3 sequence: CASSTGRTGDTQYF. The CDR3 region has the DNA TGTGCCAGCAGCACAGGGAGAACAGGAGATACGCAGTATTTT. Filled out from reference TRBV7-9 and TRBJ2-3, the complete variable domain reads DTGVSQNPRHKITKRGQNVTFRCDPISEHNRLYWYRQTLGQGPEFLTYFQNEAQLEKSRLLSDRFSAERPKGSFSTLEIQRTEQGDSAMYLCASSTGRTGDTQYFGPGTRLTVL.

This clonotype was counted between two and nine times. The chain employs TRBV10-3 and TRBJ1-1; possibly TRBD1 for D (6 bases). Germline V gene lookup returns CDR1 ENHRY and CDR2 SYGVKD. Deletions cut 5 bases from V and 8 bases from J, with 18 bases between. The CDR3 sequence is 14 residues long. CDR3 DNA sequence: TGTGCCATCAGTAGGGGGGAACGGCAGGAGGAAGCTTTCTTT. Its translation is CAISRGERQEEAFF.

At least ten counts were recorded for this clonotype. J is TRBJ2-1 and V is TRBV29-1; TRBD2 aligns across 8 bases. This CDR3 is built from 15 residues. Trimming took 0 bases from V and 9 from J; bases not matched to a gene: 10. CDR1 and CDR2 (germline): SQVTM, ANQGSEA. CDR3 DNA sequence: TGCAGCGTTGAAGAAGGATTGCTAGCGGGCGGTGAGCAGTTCTTC. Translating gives CSVEEGLLAGGEQFF.

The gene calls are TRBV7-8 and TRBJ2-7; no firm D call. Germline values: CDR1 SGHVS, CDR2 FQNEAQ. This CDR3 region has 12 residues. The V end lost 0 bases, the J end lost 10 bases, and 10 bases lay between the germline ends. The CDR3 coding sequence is TGTGCCAGCAGCTTAGCTAGCCAGGAACAGTACTTC. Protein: CASSLASQEQYF.

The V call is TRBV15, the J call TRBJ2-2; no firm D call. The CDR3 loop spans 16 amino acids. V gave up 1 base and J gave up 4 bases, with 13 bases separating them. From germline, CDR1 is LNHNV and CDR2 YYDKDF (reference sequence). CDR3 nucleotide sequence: TGTGCCACCAGCAGAGGACATAGGGCGGTCACCGGGGAGCTGTTTTTT. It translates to CATSRGHRAVTGELFF.

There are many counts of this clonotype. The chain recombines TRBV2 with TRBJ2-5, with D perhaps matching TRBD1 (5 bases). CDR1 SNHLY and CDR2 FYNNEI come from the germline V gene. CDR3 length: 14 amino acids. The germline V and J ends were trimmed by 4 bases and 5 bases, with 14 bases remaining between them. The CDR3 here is CASSGPMGHETQYF. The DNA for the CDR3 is TGTGCCAGCAGTGGGCCCATGGGGCACGAGACCCAGTACTTC.

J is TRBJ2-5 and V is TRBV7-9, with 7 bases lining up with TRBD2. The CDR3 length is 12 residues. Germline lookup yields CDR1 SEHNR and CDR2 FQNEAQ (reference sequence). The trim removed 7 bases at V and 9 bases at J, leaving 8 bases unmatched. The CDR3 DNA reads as TGTGCCAGCACGTGGGGGGAGGGAGCCCAGTACTTC. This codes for CASTWGEGAQYF.

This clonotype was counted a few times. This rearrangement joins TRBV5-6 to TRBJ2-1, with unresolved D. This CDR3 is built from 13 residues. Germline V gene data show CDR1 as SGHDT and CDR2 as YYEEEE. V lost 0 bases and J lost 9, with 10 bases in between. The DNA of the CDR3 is TGTGCCAGCAGCTTGGTGTCAGTGGCTGAGCAGTTCTTC. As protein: CASSLVSVAEQFF.

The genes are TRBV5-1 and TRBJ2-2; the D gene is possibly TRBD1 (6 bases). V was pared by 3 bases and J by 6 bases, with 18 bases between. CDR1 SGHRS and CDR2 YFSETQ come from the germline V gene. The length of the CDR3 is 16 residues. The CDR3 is CASSSRIWNRAGELFF. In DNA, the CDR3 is TGCGCCAGCAGCTCGAGGATTTGGAACAGGGCCGGGGAGCTGTTTTTT.

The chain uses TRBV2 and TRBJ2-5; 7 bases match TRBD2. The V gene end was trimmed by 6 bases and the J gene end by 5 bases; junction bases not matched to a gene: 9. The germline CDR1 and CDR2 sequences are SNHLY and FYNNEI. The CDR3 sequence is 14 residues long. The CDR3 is CASSPMAGAETQYF. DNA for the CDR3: TGTGCCAGCAGCCCCATGGCGGGAGCGGAGACCCAGTACTTC.

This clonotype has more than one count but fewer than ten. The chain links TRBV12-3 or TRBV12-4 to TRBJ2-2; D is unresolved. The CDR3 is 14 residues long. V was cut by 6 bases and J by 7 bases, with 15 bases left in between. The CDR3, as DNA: TGTGCCAGCAGACCCCGCGAGTTAGACGGGGAGCTGTTTTTT. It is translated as CASRPRELDGELFF.

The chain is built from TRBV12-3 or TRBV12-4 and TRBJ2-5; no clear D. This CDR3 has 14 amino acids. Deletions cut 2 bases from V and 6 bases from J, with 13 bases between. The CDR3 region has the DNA TGTGCCAGCAGTTTATCAGACCCGGGCAAGACCCAGTACTTC. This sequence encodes CASSLSDPGKTQYF.

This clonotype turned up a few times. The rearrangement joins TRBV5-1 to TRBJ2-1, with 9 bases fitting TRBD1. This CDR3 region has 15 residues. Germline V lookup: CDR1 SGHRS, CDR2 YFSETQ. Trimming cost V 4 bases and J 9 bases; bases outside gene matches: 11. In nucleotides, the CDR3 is TGCGCCAGCAGCCCGGGTACAGGGGGCTTGACTGAGCAGTTCTTC. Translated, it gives CASSPGTGGLTEQFF.

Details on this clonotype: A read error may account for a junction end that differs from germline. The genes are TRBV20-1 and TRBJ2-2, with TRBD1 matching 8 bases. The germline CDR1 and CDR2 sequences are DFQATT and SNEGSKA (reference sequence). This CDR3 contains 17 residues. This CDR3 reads CCARDPTQGAPTGELFF. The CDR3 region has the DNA TGCTGTGCTAGAGATCCGACCCAGGGGGCGCCCACCGGGGAGCTGTTTTTT.

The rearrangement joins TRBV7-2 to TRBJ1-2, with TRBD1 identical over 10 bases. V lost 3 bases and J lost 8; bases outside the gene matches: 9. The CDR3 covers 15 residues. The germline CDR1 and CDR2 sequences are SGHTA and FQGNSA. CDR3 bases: TGTGCCAGCAGCTTTATGTCTGGGACAGGGGAAGGCTACACCTTC. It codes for CASSFMSGTGEGYTF.

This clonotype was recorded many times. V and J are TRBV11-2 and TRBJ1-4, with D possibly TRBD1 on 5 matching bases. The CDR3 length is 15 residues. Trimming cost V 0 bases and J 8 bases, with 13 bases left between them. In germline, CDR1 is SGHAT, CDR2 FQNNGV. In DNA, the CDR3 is TGTGCCAGCAGCTTAGATCTGGGGGGATCGGAAAAACTGTTTTTT. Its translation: CASSLDLGGSEKLFF. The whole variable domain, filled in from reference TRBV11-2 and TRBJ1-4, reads EAGVAQSPRYKIIEKRQSVAFWCNPISGHATLYWYQQILGQGPKLLIQFQNNGVVDDSQLPKDRFSAERLKGVDSTLKIQPAKLEDSAVYLCASSLDLGGSEKLFFGSGTQLSVL.

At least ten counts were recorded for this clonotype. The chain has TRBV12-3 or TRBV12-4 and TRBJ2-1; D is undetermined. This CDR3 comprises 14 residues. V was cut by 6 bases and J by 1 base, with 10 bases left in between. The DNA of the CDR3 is TGTGCCAGCAGAGAAGGGCCGTCCTACAATGAGCAGTTCTTC. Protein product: CASREGPSYNEQFF.

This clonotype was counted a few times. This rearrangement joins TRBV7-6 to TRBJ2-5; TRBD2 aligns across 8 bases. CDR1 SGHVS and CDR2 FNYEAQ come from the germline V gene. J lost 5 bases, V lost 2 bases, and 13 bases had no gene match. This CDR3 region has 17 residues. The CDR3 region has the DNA TGTGCCAGCAGCTTATTTGTCCCGGGACTAGGAGCTGAGACCCAGTACTTC. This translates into CASSLFVPGLGAETQYF.

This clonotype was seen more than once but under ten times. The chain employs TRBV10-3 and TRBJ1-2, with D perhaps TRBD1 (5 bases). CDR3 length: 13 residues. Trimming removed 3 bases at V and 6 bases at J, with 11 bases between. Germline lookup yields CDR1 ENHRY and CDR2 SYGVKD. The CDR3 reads CAISDRVSHGYTF. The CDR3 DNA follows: TGTGCCATCAGTGACAGGGTTTCTCATGGCTACACCTTC.

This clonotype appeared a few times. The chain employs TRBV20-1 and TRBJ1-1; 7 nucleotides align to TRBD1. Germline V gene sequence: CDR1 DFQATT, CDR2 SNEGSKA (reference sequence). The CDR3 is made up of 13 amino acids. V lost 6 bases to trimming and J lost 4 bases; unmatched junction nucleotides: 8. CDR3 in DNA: TGCAGTGCAAGACAGGGCGGAGGCACTGAAGCTTTCTTT. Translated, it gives CSARQGGGTEAFF.

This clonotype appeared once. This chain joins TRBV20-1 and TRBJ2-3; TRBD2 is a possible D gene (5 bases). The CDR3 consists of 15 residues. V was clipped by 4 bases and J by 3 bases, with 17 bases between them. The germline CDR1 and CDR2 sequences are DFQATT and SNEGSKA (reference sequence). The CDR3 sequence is CSANILRANTDTQYF. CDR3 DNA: TGCAGTGCTAATATTCTGCGGGCAAATACAGATACGCAGTATTTT.

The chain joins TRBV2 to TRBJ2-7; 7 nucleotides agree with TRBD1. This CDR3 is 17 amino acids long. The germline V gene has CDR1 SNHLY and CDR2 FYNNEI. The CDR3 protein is CTFSSVGWGQTRWEQYF. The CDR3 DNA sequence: TGTACCTTCAGCTCAGTGGGATGGGGACAGACCAGATGGGAGCAGTACTTC.

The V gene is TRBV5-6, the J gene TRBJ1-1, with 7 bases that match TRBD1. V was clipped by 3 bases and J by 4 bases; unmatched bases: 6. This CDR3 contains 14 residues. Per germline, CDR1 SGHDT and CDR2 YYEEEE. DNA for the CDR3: TGTGCCAGCAGCTCCAGACAGGGTGTCACTGAAGCTTTCTTT. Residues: CASSSRQGVTEAFF. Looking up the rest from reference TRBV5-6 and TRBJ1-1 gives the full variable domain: DAGVTQSPTHLIKTRGQQVTLRCSPKSGHDTVSWYQQALGQGPQFIFQYYEEEERQRGNFPDRFSGHQFPNYSSELNVNALLLGDSALYLCASSSRQGVTEAFFGQGTRLTVV.

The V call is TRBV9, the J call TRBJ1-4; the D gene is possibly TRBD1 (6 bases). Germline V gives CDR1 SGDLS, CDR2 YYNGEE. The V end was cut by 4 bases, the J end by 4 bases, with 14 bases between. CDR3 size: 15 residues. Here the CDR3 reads CASSPKRGINEKLFF. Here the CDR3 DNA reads TGTGCCAGCAGCCCCAAGAGGGGGATTAATGAAAAACTGTTTTTT.

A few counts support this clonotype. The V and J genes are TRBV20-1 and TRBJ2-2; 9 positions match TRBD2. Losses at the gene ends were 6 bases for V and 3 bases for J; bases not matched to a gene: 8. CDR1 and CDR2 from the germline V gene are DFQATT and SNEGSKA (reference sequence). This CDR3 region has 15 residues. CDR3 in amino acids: CSAPLRGGYTGELFF. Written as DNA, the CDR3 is TGCAGTGCACCCCTGCGGGGGGGGTACACCGGGGAGCTGTTTTTT.

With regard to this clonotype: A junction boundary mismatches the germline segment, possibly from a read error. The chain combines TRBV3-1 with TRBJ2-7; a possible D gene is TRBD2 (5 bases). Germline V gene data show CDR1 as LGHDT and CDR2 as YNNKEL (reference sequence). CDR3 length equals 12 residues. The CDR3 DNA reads TGTGCCAGCAGCCAAGGCCGGGAAATACAGTGCTTC. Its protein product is CASSQGREIQCF.

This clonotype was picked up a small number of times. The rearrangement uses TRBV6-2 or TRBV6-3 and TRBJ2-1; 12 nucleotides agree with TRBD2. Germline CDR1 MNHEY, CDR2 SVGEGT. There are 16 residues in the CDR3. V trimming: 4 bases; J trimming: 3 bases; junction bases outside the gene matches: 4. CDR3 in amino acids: CASSSGTSGHYNEQFF. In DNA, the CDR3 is TGTGCCAGCAGTTCTGGGACTAGCGGGCACTACAATGAGCAGTTCTTC.